This TCR beta chain stems from a study of OX40 agonist ivuxolimab in advanced cancers. Study-wide context: The patients received ivuxolimab by intravenous route every 2 weeks at 0.01 to 10 mg/kg.

Method: immunoSEQ multiplex PCR; TCRdb's copy keeps in-frame clones and lacks some. The sample has roughly 62,000 clones; approximately 86% are singletons. People who had autoimmune disease history or systemic immunosuppression were excluded. The CDR3 is 13 amino acids. The V end lost 4 bases, the J end lost 6 bases, and 13 bases lay between the germline ends. CDR1 is SGHRS, CDR2 YFSETQ, per germline. The chain has TRBV5-1 and TRBJ1-2; the D gene is possibly TRBD1 (6 bases). This TCR was recovered from an adult with an advanced solid tumor such as melanoma, head and neck, liver or kidney cancer. The sample here was CD4+ or CD8+ T cells sorted from blood, taken in a trial of the OX40 agonist ivuxolimab. Here the CDR3 DNA reads TGCGCCAGCAGCAATACAGGGAGCCATGGCTACACCTTC. It is translated as CASSNTGSHGYTF.